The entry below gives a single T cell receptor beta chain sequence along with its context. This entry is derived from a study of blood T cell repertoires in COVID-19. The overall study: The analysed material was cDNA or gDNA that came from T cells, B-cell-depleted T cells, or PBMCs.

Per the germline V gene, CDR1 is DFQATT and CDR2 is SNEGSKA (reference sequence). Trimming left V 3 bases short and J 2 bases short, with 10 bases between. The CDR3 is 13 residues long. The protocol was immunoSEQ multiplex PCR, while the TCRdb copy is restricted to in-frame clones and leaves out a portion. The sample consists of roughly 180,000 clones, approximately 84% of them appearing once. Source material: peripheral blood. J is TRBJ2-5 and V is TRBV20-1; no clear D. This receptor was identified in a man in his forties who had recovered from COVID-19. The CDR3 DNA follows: TGCAGTGCTAGTGATAACCGGCAAGAGACCCAGTACTTC. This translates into CSASDNRQETQYF.